This T cell receptor (beta chain) was sequenced during a study of T cell changes during pregnancy in multiple sclerosis. Produced via immunoSEQ multiplex PCR; TCRdb's table is partial and in-frame only. The sample lists about 96,000 clones, roughly 92% occurring once. Germline V CDR1 and CDR2: SGHTA, FQGNSA. The CDR3 runs 15 residues. The V end lost 8 bases, the J end lost 5 bases, and 19 bases lay between the germline ends. V gene TRBV7-2 combines with J gene TRBJ2-1; possible D gene TRBD1, 6 bases. The receptor comes from a female donor with multiple sclerosis, enrolled in a pregnancy study. Specimen: peripheral blood, collected in the first trimester of pregnancy. The chain's CDR3 is CASRILPGQNNEQFF. Written as DNA, the CDR3 is TGTGCCAGCCGAATCCTACCGGGACAAAACAATGAGCAGTTCTTC. Filled out from reference TRBV7-2 and TRBJ2-1, the complete variable domain reads GAGVSQSPSNKVTEKGKDVELRCDPISGHTALYWYRQSLGQGLEFLIYFQGNSAPDKSGLPSDRFSAERTGGSVSTLTIQRTQQEDSAVYLCASRILPGQNNEQFFGPGTRLTVL.